These 8 T cell receptor beta chains were sequenced from one sample in a study of control samples from healthy donors and cancer patients. Libraries were prepared by immunoSEQ multiplex PCR; TCRdb keeps only in-frame clonotypes and omits some of them. This sample has about 130,000 clones; over 75% occur once, and the top ten carry roughly 2%. Sequencing was done on a sample of blood. These receptors came from a young man in good health.

The V and J genes are TRBV19 and TRBJ2-7; 10 bases are a match to TRBD2. The CDR3 is 15 amino acids. The J segment lost 2 bases and the V segment lost 6 bases, leaving 7 bases of the junction unmatched. Germline V lookup: CDR1 LNHDA, CDR2 SQIVND (reference sequence). CDR3 sequence: CASRQPTSGTYEQYF. The DNA of the CDR3 is TGTGCCAGTAGACAGCCCACTAGCGGGACCTACGAGCAGTACTTC.

This chain links TRBV30 with TRBJ2-3; D unclear. The CDR3 is made up of 12 amino acids. Germline V gene data show CDR1 as GTSNPN and CDR2 as SVGIG (reference sequence). The V gene lost 6 bases and the J gene lost 4 bases, with 11 bases spanning the gap. The CDR3 is CACTDPADTQYF. The CDR3 DNA reads TGTGCCTGCACCGACCCCGCAGATACGCAGTATTTT.

CDR3 loop: CASSQDLSQGAVNQPQHF. The CDR3 DNA follows: TGCGCCAGCAGCCAAGATCTTTCCCAGGGCGCCGTCAATCAGCCCCAGCATTTT. The chain joins TRBV4-3 to TRBJ1-5, with D possibly being TRBD1 (5 bases). This CDR3 spans 18 amino acids. V shed 0 bases and J shed 3 bases, with 18 bases lying between them. Germline loops: CDR1 LGHNA, CDR2 YSLEER.

The CDR3 DNA reads as TGTGCCAGCAGCCTTGAGACTGGACTGTACGAGCAGTACTTC. This encodes CASSLETGLYEQYF. The rearrangement links TRBV11-1 to TRBJ2-7; D perhaps matches TRBD2 (5 bases). The ends were cut back, 5 bases at V and 4 bases at J, with 15 bases in the middle. The CDR3 has 14 amino acids. Germline V gene data show CDR1 as SGHAT and CDR2 as FQDESV (reference sequence).

This clone occurred a few times. The rearrangement joins TRBV13 to TRBJ2-2, with TRBD1 as a possible D gene (6 bases). The CDR3 consists of 16 residues. V dropped 6 bases and J dropped 5 bases, with 19 bases sitting between them. In germline, CDR1 is PRHDT, CDR2 FYEKMQ (reference sequence). CDR3 amino acids: CASRRKETGLTGELFF. The CDR3 coding sequence is TGTGCCAGCAGGCGAAAAGAGACAGGCCTGACCGGGGAGCTGTTTTTT. Filled out from reference TRBV13 and TRBJ2-2, the complete variable domain reads AAGVIQSPRHLIKEKRETATLKCYPIPRHDTVYWYQQGPGQDPQFLISFYEKMQSDKGSIPDRFSAQQFSDYHSELNMSSLELGDSALYFCASRRKETGLTGELFFGEGSRLTVL.

The V gene is TRBV6-1, the J gene TRBJ1-3; D perhaps matches TRBD1 (5 bases). In germline, CDR1 is MNHNS, CDR2 SASEGT. There are 13 residues in the CDR3. V lost 1 base and J 4 bases, leaving 5 bases between the germline ends. The CDR3 sequence is CASSEGTGNTIYF. In DNA form, the CDR3 reads TGTGCCAGCAGTGAAGGGACAGGAAACACCATATATTTT.

The J gene is TRBJ2-3, the V gene TRBV10-3; 7 nucleotides line up with TRBD2. Germline CDR1 and CDR2: ENHRY and SYGVKD. The CDR3 extends over 16 amino acids. V dropped 4 bases and J dropped 0; count of bases not matched to a gene: 7. The CDR3 DNA reads as TGTGCCATCAGTGCTCCTAGCGGTAGAAGCACAGATACGCAGTATTTT. This translates into CAISAPSGRSTDTQYF.

V gene TRBV4-1 combines with J gene TRBJ2-1; 9 bases align to TRBD2. CDR1 and CDR2 from the germline V gene are MGHRA and YSYEKL. The CDR3 consists of 16 residues. V shed 0 bases and J 7 bases; nucleotides not matched to a gene: 7. The DNA of the CDR3 is TGCGCCAGCAGCCAAGAGAAGGCTAGCGGGAATAATGAGCAGTTCTTC. This sequence encodes CASSQEKASGNNEQFF.